The 11 T cell receptor beta chains below all came from one sample that was sequenced in a study of beta chain features in type 1 diabetes. Sequencing targeted expressed TCRB transcripts, as all isolated RNA had been reverse transcribed. TCRdb's table, derived via immunoSEQ multiplex PCR, lists solely in-frame clones and lacks some. This sample has 360,000 or so clones, with around 20% found just once. The sequencing sample was made of naive CD4+ T cells from blood. The receptors shown here come from a woman in her late teens or twenties in good health.

The rearrangement links TRBV19 to TRBJ2-5; 7 bases match TRBD1. J lost 6 bases, V lost 6 bases, and 10 bases had no gene match. The CDR3 totals 14 residues. CDR1 and CDR2 (germline): LNHDA, SQIVND (reference sequence). The CDR3 DNA reads as TGTGCCAGTAGCGCTACGGACAGGTTGAAGACCCAGTACTTC. This encodes CASSATDRLKTQYF.

The chain couples TRBV7-2 to TRBJ1-2, with 7 nucleotides matching TRBD1. V trimming: 2 bases; J trimming: 3 bases; junction bases outside the gene matches: 9. CDR1 is SGHTA and CDR2 is FQGNSA in the germline V gene. This CDR3 contains 16 residues. The CDR3 bases are TGTGCCAGCAGCTTAAGATTTACAGGACAGGACTATGGCTACACCTTC. Amino acids: CASSLRFTGQDYGYTF.

This chain uses TRBV19 with TRBJ2-1, with a tentative D call TRBD2 (5 bases). The CDR3 length is 14 residues. CDR1 and CDR2 from the germline V gene are LNHDA and SQIVND (reference sequence). Between the trimmed V and J ends, which lost 4 bases and 9 bases, there was a span of 16 bases. This CDR3 is CASSTPGRESEQFF. The CDR3 nucleotides are TGTGCCAGTAGTACCCCGGGAAGGGAGAGTGAGCAGTTCTTC. The full variable domain, with the rest looked up from reference TRBV19 and TRBJ2-1, is DGGITQSPKYLFRKEGQNVTLSCEQNLNHDAMYWYRQDPGQGLRLIYYSQIVNDFQKGDIAEGYSVSREKKESFPLTVTSAQKNPTAFYLCASSTPGRESEQFFGPGTRLTVL.

In this sample, this clone turned up a few times. The chain carries TRBV5-4 and TRBJ2-2, with a weak D call TRBD2 (6 bases). With 2 bases removed from V and 9 bases from J, the gap between germline ends came to 11 bases. The CDR3 loop spans 13 amino acids. Germline lookup yields CDR1 SGHNT and CDR2 YYREEE (reference sequence). The CDR3 sequence: CASSFRDSWELFF. CDR3 nucleotide sequence: TGTGCCAGCAGCTTCCGGGACTCCTGGGAGCTGTTTTTT.

Only a few counts were recorded for this clone. This rearrangement joins TRBV11-2 to TRBJ2-2, with D perhaps TRBD1 (5 bases). From germline, CDR1 is SGHAT and CDR2 FQNNGV. The germline V and J ends were trimmed by 5 bases and 5 bases, with 18 bases remaining between them. This CDR3 has 16 amino acids. CDR3 amino acids: CASSLIREFPTGELFF. CDR3 sequence (DNA): TGTGCCAGCAGCCTTATCAGGGAATTCCCAACCGGGGAGCTGTTTTTT.

This clone was found a few times. This chain connects TRBV4-2 to TRBJ2-1, with TRBD2 matching over 9 bases. From germline, CDR1 is LGHNA and CDR2 YNFKEQ. V was pared by 1 base and J by 7 bases, with 8 bases of the junction left unmatched. CDR3 length equals 16 residues. CDR3 nucleotides: TGTGCCAGCAGCCAAGTTCCTTCCGCGGGAGGGAATGAGCAGTTCTTC. Amino acid sequence: CASSQVPSAGGNEQFF.

V gene TRBV4-1 combines with J gene TRBJ1-1; 7 nucleotides match TRBD1. The CDR3 runs to 16 residues. Trimming at V came to 4 bases and at J to 0 bases, leaving 8 bases not matched to a gene. The germline V gene encodes CDR1 MGHRA and CDR2 YSYEKL. The CDR3 nucleotides are TGCGCCAGCAGCCCCCACAGGGGATCATTGAACACTGAAGCTTTCTTT. Translating gives CASSPHRGSLNTEAFF.

The sample holds a few counts of this clone. The genes are TRBV30 and TRBJ2-7; TRBD1 aligns across 7 bases. This CDR3 contains 14 residues. Trimming at V came to 3 bases and at J to 2 bases, leaving 7 bases not matched to a gene. CDR1 and CDR2 from the germline V gene are GTSNPN and SVGIG (reference sequence). The CDR3: CAWRQQGSPYEQYF. The CDR3 bases are TGTGCCTGGAGACAACAGGGGAGTCCCTACGAGCAGTACTTC.

The chain recombines TRBV7-8 with TRBJ2-3, with 8 positions matching TRBD1. V dropped 1 base and J dropped 0; count of bases not matched to a gene: 9. The CDR3 spans 18 residues. Germline values: CDR1 SGHVS, CDR2 FQNEAQ. The CDR3 nucleotides read TGTGCCAGCAGCTTAGGCCCTCAGGGGGCAGGTAGCACAGATACGCAGTATTTT. It encodes CASSLGPQGAGSTDTQYF.

This clone has a handful of counts. The chain links TRBV6-5 to TRBJ2-1; 9 bases are a match to TRBD1. Germline CDR1 and CDR2: MNHEY and SVGAGI. Unmatched junction bases numbered 7, after V lost 7 bases and J lost 3 bases. The CDR3 length is 15 residues. The DNA for the CDR3 is TGTGCCAGCATTTCCGGGACAGGGAACTACAATGAGCAGTTCTTC. This encodes CASISGTGNYNEQFF.

This clone was seen only once. This chain connects TRBV4-1 to TRBJ1-3, with TRBD1 as a possible D gene (6 bases). Trimming pared 3 bases from V and 0 bases from J, leaving 18 bases between. Germline V CDR1 and CDR2: MGHRA, YSYEKL. CDR3 length: 18 amino acids. The CDR3 sequence: CASSHLLRGGSSGNTIYF. For the CDR3, the DNA is TGCGCCAGCAGCCACCTCCTGAGGGGGGGCTCCTCTGGAAACACCATATATTTT.